The clone carrying this TCR beta chain was counted at least ten times. Antigen unknown. The sample is drawn from a study of neurological immune-mediated disorders. Study-wide findings and caveats: The study found no CDR3 amino acid sequences shared by expanded clones across subjects, suggesting private repertoires in all groups.

The V gene lost 1 base and the J gene lost 0 bases, with 14 bases spanning the gap. Per the germline V gene, CDR1 is SGHRS and CDR2 is YFSETQ. The CDR3 contains 18 residues. The method for making cDNA was 5'RACE, and it used 10-nucleotide random UMIs. TCRdb independently ran MiXCR on the 5' RACE reads; one entry per CDR3 protein. Of roughly 50,000 distinct CDR3 sequences in the sample, around 10% were seen once. What was sequenced was PBMCs. This chain connects TRBV5-1 to TRBJ2-6, with D possibly matching TRBD1 (6 bases). The TCR originated in a man in his 70s with HTLV-1-associated myelopathy (HAM/TSP). CDR3 loop: CASSLTGMSLSGANVLTF. In nucleotides, the CDR3 is TGCGCCAGCAGCTTGACAGGGATGTCCCTCTCTGGGGCCAACGTCCTGACTTTC.